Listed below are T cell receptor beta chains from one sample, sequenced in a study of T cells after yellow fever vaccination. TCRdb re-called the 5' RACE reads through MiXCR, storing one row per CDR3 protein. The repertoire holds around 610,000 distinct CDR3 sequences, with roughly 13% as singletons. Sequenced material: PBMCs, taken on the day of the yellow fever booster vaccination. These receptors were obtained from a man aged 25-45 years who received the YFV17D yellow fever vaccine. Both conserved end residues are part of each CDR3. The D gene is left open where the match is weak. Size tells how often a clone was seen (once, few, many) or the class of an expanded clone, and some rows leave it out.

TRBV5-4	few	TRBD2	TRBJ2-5	CASSLAAGRQETQYF	TGTGCCAGCAGCTTGGCAGCGGGACGACAAGAGACCCAGTACTTC
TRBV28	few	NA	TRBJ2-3	CASSVGIPRNTQYF	TGTGCCAGCAGTGTTGGCATCCCGAGGAATACGCAGTATTTT
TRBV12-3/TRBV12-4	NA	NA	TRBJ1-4	CASSFFLEGEKEKLFF	TGTGCCAGCAGTTTCTTCCTAGAAGGGGAAAAAGAAAAACTGTTTTTT
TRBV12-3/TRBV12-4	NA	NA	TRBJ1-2	CASSFGARYGYTF	TGTGCCAGCAGTTTTGGGGCTAGGTATGGCTACACCTTC
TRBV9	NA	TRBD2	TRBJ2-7	CASSVGGTRSLEQYF	TGTGCCAGCAGCGTAGGCGGGACTAGGAGCTTAGAGCAGTACTTC
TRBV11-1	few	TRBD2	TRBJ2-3	CASSPTASGSLFGTDTQYF	TGTGCCAGCAGCCCTACGGCTAGCGGGAGTCTATTCGGGACAGATACGCAGTATTTT
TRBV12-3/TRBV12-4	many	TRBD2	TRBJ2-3	CASSPGGGTQYF	TGTGCCAGCAGCCCCGGCGGGGGTACGCAGTATTTT
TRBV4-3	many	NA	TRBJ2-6	CASSQDPALLSGANVLTF	TGCGCCAGCAGCCAAGATCCTGCTCTGCTCTCTGGGGCCAACGTCCTGACTTTC
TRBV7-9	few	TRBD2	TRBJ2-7	CASSPLTSGSRYEQYF	TGTGCCAGCAGCCCCCTTACTAGCGGGAGCCGGTACGAGCAGTACTTC
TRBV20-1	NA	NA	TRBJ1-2	CSAGGTVNYGYTF	TGCAGTGCTGGGGGGACGGTTAACTATGGCTACACCTTC
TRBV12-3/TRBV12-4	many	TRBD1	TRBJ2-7	CASSLTGGSYEQYF	TGTGCCAGCAGCTTAACAGGGGGCTCCTACGAGCAGTACTTC
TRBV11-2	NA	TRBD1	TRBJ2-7	CASSLQFYRDRDYEQYF	TGTGCCAGCAGCCTCCAATTCTACCGGGACAGGGACTACGAGCAGTACTTC
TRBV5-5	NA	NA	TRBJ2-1	CASSQGQEYYNEQFF	TGTGCCAGCAGCCAGGGTCAAGAGTACTACAATGAGCAGTTCTTC
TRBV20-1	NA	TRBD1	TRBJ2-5	CSARPGTGREETQYF	TGCAGTGCTCGACCTGGGACAGGGAGGGAGGAGACCCAGTACTTC
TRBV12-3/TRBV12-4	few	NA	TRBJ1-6	CASSFQGAAGSPLHF	TGTGCCAGCAGTTTTCAGGGAGCGGCAGGGTCACCCCTCCACTTT
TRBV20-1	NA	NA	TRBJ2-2	CCARDEEVEVSNTGELFF	TGCTGTGCTAGAGATGAGGAGGTGGAGGTTTCGAACACCGGGGAGCTGTTTTTT
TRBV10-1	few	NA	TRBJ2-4	CASSVGGIFKNIQYF	TGCGCCAGCAGTGTTGGCGGGATCTTCAAAAACATTCAGTACTTC
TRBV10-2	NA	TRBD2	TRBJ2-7	CASSHALLASYEQYF	TGCGCCAGCAGTCACGCTCTACTAGCGAGCTACGAGCAGTACTTC
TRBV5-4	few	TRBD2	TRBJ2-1	CASSLSGLAGGFRFHEQFF	TGTGCCAGCAGCTTGTCGGGACTAGCGGGGGGTTTTAGGTTCCATGAGCAGTTCTTC
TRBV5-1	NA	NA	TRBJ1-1	CASSLSPGQDTEAFF	TGCGCCAGCAGCTTGTCTCCTGGACAAGACACTGAAGCTTTCTTT
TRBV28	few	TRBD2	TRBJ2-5	CASSFTGTRETQYF	TGTGCCAGCAGTTTCACCGGGACTAGAGAGACCCAGTACTTC
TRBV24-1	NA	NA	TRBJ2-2	CATSEGKTNTANTGELFF	TGTGCCACCAGTGAAGGCAAGACAAACACCGCGAACACCGGGGAGCTGTTTTTT
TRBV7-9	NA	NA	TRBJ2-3	CASSPRQGITDTQYF	TGTGCCAGCAGCCCGCGGCAGGGGATCACAGATACGCAGTATTTT
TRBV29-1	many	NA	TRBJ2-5	CSARVGTQYF	TGCAGCGCCCGAGTCGGGACCCAGTACTTC
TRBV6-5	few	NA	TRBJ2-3	CASSYSRDGGRQDTQYF	TGTGCCAGCAGTTACTCCCGGGACGGTGGCCGGCAAGATACGCAGTATTTT
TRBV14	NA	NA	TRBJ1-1	CASGGRPPEAFF	TGTGCCAGCGGGGGGCGGCCCCCTGAAGCTTTCTTT
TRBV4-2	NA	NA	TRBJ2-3	CASSQEGPGFQDTQYF	TGTGCCAGCAGCCAAGAAGGCCCCGGTTTTCAGGATACGCAGTATTTT